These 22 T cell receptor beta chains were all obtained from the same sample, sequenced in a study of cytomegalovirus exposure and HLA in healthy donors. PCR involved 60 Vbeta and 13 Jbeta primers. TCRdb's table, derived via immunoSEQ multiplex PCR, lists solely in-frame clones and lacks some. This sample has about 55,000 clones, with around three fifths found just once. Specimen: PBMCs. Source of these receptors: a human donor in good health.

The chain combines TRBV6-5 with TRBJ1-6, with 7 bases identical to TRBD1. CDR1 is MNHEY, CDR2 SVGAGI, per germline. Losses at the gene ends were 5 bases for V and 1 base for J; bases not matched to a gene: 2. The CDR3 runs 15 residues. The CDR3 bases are TGTGCCAGCAGTGCACAGGGGTCCTATAATTCACCCCTCCACTTT. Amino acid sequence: CASSAQGSYNSPLHF.

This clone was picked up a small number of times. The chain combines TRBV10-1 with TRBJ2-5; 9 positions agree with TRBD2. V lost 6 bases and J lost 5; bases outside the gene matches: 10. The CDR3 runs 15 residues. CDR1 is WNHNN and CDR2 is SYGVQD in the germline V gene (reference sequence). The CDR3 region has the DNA TGCGCCAGCAGGACCTGCGGGGGGGCGGAGGAGACCCAGTACTTC. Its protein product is CASRTCGGAEETQYF.

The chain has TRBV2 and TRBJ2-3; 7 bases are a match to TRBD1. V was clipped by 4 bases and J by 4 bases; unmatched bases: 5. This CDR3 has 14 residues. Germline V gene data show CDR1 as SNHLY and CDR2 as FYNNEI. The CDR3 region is CASSGGTVPDTQYF. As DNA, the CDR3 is TGTGCCAGCAGTGGGGGGACAGTTCCAGATACGCAGTATTTT.

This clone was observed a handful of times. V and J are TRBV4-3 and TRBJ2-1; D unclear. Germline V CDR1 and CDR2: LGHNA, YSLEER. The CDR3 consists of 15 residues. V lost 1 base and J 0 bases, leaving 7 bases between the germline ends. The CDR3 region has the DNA TGCGCCAGCAGCCAAGGGTTAGCCTCCTACAATGAGCAGTTCTTC. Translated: CASSQGLASYNEQFF.

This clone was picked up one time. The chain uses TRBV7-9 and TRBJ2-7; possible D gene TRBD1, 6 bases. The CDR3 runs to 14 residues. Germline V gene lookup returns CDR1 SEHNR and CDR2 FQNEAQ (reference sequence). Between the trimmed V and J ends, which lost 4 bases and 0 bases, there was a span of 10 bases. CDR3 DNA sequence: TGTGCCAGCAGCTCGACAGGTAGCTCCTACGAGCAGTACTTC. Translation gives CASSSTGSSYEQYF.

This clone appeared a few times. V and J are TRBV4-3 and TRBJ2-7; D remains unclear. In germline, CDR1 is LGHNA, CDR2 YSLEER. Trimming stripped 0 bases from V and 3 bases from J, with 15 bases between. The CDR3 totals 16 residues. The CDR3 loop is CASSQDLNPTFYEQYF. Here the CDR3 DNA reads TGCGCCAGCAGCCAAGACCTGAACCCGACTTTCTACGAGCAGTACTTC.

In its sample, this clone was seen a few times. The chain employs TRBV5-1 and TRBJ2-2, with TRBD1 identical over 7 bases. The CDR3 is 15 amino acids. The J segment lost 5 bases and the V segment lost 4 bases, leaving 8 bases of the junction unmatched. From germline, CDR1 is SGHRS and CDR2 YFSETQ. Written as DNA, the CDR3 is TGCGCCAGCAGCCCGACTACAGGGGAGACCGGGGAGCTGTTTTTT. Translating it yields CASSPTTGETGELFF.

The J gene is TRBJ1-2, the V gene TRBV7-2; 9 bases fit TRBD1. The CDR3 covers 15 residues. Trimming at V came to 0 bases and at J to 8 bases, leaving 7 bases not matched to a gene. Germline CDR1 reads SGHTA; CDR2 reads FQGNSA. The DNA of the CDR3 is TGTGCCAGCAGCTTAGCGGGACAGGGTCTCGGGGGCTACACCTTC. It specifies CASSLAGQGLGGYTF.

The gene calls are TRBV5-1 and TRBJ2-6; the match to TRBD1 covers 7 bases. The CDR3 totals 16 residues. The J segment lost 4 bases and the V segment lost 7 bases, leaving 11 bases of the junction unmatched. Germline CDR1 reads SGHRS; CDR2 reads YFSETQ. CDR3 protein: CASRRQGHGGANVLTF. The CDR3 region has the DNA TGCGCCAGCCGCAGACAGGGACACGGGGGGGCCAACGTCCTGACTTTC.

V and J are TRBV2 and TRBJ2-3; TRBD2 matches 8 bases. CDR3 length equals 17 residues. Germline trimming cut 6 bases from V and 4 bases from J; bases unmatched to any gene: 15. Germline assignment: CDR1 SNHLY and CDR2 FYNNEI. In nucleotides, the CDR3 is TGTGCCAGCAGCCACCCCATCAGCGGGGGCCGCCCAGATACGCAGTATTTT. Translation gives CASSHPISGGRPDTQYF.

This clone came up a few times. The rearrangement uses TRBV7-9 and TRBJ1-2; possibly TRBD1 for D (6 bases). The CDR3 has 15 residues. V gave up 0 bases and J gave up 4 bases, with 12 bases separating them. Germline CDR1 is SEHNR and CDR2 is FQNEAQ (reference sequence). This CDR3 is CASSLAGGAGYGYTF. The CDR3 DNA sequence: TGTGCCAGCAGCTTAGCTGGGGGGGCTGGCTATGGCTACACCTTC.

CDR3 coding DNA: TGTGCCAGCTCGCCGGGGTGGACAGGTCTTTCCTACGAGCAGTACTTC. It is translated as CASSPGWTGLSYEQYF. The chain uses TRBV18 and TRBJ2-7; 7 positions match TRBD1. With 6 bases clipped from V and 1 base from J, the junction kept 12 bases outside the gene matches. CDR3 length equals 16 residues. Germline values: CDR1 KGHSH, CDR2 LQKENI.

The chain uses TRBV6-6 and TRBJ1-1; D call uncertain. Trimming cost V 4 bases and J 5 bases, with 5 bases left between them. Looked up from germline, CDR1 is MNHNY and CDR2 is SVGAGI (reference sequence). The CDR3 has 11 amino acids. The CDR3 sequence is CASSLITEAFF. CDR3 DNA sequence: TGTGCCAGCAGTTTAATTACTGAAGCTTTCTTT.

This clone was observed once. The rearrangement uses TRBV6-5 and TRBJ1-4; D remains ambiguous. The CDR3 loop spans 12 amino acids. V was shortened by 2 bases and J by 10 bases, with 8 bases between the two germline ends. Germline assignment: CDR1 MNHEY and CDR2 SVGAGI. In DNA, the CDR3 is TGTGCCAGCAGTTACGCGGCGGGAAAACTGTTTTTT. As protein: CASSYAAGKLFF.

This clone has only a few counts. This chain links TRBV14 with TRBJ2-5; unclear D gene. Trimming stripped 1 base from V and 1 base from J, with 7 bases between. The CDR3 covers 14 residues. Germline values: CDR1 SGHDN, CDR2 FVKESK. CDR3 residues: CASSQGQRQETQYF. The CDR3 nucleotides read TGTGCCAGCAGCCAAGGGCAGCGCCAAGAGACCCAGTACTTC.

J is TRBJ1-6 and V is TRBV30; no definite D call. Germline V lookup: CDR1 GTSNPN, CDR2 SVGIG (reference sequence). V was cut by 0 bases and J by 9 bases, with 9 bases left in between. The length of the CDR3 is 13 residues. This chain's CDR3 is CAWSVEVRSPLHF. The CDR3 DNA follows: TGTGCCTGGAGTGTAGAGGTCCGTTCACCCCTCCACTTT.

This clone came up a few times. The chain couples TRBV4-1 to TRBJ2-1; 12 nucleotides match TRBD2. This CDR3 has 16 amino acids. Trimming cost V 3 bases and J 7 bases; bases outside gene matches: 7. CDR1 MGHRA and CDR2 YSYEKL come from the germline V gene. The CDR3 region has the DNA TGCGCCAGCAGCCAGGGTAGGACTAGCGGGGTTAATGAGCAGTTCTTC. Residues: CASSQGRTSGVNEQFF.

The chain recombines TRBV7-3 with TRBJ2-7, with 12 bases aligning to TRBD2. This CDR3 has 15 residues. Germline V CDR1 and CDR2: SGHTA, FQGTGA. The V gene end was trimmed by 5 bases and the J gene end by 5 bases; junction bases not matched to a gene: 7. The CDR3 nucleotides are TGTGCCAGCAGCCTCAGACTAGCGGGGGCTCACGAGCAGTACTTC. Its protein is CASSLRLAGAHEQYF.

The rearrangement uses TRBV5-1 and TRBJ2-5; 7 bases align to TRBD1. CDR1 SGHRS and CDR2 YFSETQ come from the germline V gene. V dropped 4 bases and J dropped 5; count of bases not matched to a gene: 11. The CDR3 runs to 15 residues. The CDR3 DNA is TGCGCCAGCAGCGTCCGGGACAGAAGCCCGGAGACCCAGTACTTC. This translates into CASSVRDRSPETQYF. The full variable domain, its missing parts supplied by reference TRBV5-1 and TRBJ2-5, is KAGVTQTPRYLIKTRGQQVTLSCSPISGHRSVSWYQQTPGQGLQFLFEYFSETQRNKGNFPGRFSGRQFSNSRSEMNVSTLELGDSALYLCASSVRDRSPETQYFGPGTRLLVL.

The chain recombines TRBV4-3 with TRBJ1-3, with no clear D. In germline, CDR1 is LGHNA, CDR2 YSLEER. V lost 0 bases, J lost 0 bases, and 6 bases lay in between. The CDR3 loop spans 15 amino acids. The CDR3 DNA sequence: TGCGCCAGCAGCCAAGATCTGAGCTCTGGAAACACCATATATTTT. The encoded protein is CASSQDLSSGNTIYF.

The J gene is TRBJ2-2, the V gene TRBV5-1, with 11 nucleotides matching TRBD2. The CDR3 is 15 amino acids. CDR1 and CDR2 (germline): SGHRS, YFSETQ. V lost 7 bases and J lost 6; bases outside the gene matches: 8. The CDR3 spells CASRDSGGAPGELFF. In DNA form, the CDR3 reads TGCGCCAGCCGCGATAGCGGGGGGGCCCCCGGGGAGCTGTTTTTT.

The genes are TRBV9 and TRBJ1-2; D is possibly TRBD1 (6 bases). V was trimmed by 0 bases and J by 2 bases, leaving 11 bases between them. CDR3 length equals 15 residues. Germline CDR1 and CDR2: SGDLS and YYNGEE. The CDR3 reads CASSVEQGTNYGYTF. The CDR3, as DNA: TGTGCCAGCAGCGTAGAGCAGGGGACCAACTATGGCTACACCTTC.